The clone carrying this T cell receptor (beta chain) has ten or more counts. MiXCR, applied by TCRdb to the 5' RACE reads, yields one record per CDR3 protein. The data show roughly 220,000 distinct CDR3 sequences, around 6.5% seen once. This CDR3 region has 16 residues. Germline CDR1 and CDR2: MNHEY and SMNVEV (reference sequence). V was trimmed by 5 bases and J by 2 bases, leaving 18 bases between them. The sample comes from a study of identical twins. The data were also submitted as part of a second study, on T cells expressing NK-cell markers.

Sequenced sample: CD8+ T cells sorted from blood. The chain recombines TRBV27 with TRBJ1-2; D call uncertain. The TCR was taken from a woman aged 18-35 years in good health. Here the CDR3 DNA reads TGTGCCAGCAGTCCGAGACCGCCCCGGCGGAACTATGGCTACACCTTC. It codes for CASSPRPPRRNYGYTF.